Each of the 9 T cell receptor beta chains below was sequenced from the same sample in a study of identical twins. TCRdb itself ran the 5' RACE reads through MiXCR, one entry per CDR3 protein. There are about 280,000 distinct CDR3 sequences in the sample; 6.5% to 9.5% occur only once, and approximately 2.1% lies in the top ten. The sample was also linked to a second study, of yellow fever vaccine responses in identical twins.

The specimen was memory (CD45RO+) T cells sorted from blood. These receptors came from a woman aged 18-30 years in good health.

This clonotype was seen many times. The CDR3 protein is CASTKWGLGEKLFF. The CDR3 DNA sequence: TGTGCCAGCACCAAATGGGGGTTGGGGGAAAAACTGTTTTTT. The chain employs TRBV27 and TRBJ1-4; a weak D match, TRBD1 (5 bases). Trimming stripped 7 bases from V and 8 bases from J, with 17 bases between. CDR1 and CDR2 (germline): MNHEY, SMNVEV (reference sequence). This CDR3 spans 14 amino acids.

This clonotype has a handful of counts. The rearrangement joins TRBV20-1 to TRBJ2-2, with D uncertain. Germline CDR1 is DFQATT and CDR2 is SNEGSKA (reference sequence). The CDR3 is 12 amino acids. Trimming took off 0 bases at V and 5 bases at J, with 4 bases between the two ends. Here the CDR3 DNA reads TGCAGTGCTAGAGATGCAACCGGGGAGCTGTTTTTT. This encodes CSARDATGELFF.

V usage is TRBV29-1 and J usage is TRBJ2-5; 7 bases align to TRBD2. The germline CDR1 and CDR2 sequences are SQVTM and ANQGSEA. With V trimmed by 6 bases and J by 2 bases, 6 bases remained unmatched. CDR3 length equals 13 residues. CDR3 amino acids: CSVGRGIQETQYF. The CDR3 DNA reads as TGCAGCGTAGGGCGGGGGATACAAGAGACCCAGTACTTC.

The chain is built from TRBV7-2 and TRBJ2-6; TRBD1 matches 10 bases. In germline, CDR1 is SGHTA, CDR2 FQGNSA. The V segment lost 5 bases and the J segment 2 bases; nucleotides outside the gene matches: 3. This CDR3 has 16 residues. This chain's CDR3 is CASSGGTGAGANVLTF. CDR3 nucleotides: TGTGCCAGCAGCGGGGGGACAGGGGCTGGGGCCAACGTCCTGACTTTC. The whole variable domain, filled in from reference TRBV7-2 and TRBJ2-6, reads GAGVSQSPSNKVTEKGKDVELRCDPISGHTALYWYRQSLGQGLEFLIYFQGNSAPDKSGLPSDRFSAERTGGSVSTLTIQRTQQEDSAVYLCASSGGTGAGANVLTFGAGSRLTVL.

This clonotype was counted a few times. The genes are TRBV20-1 and TRBJ1-2, with D tentatively TRBD1 (5 bases). CDR1 is DFQATT and CDR2 is SNEGSKA in the germline V gene (reference sequence). The CDR3 extends over 12 amino acids. V was clipped by 7 bases and J by 4 bases, with 13 bases between them. The CDR3: CSGSGGTYGYTF. CDR3 DNA: TGCAGTGGAAGCGGGGGTACCTATGGCTACACCTTC.

Ten or more counts support this clonotype. The J gene is TRBJ2-7, the V gene TRBV14; no clear D gene. The CDR3 is 13 amino acids. The V gene lost 2 bases and the J gene lost 3 bases, with 8 bases spanning the gap. Germline CDR1 reads SGHDN; CDR2 reads FVKESK. This CDR3 is CASSQIDGYEQYF. For the CDR3, the DNA is TGTGCCAGCAGCCAAATCGACGGCTACGAGCAGTACTTC.

This clonotype appeared a few times. The rearrangement uses TRBV2 and TRBJ2-7; maybe TRBD2 (6 bases). There are 14 residues in the CDR3. Germline V gives CDR1 SNHLY, CDR2 FYNNEI. V was trimmed by 3 bases and J by 5 bases, leaving 14 bases between them. The CDR3 nucleotides read TGTGCCAGCAGTGAGGAGGGCAGGGTAAACGAGCAGTACGTC. It encodes CASSEEGRVNEQYV.

This chain connects TRBV11-2 to TRBJ1-1; D uncertain. The V end lost 0 bases, the J end lost 0 bases, and 8 bases lay between the germline ends. The germline V gene has CDR1 SGHAT and CDR2 FQNNGV. The CDR3 runs to 15 residues. The CDR3 reads CASSLEAVLNTEAFF. CDR3 bases: TGTGCCAGCAGCTTAGAGGCAGTTTTGAACACTGAAGCTTTCTTT.

Many counts were recorded for this clonotype. This chain links TRBV10-3 with TRBJ2-3; tentatively, D is TRBD2 (6 bases). Germline CDR1 and CDR2: ENHRY and SYGVKD. V lost 6 bases and J lost 4, with 20 bases in between. There are 16 residues in the CDR3. The CDR3 is CAISNSGMGVSDTQYF. CDR3 bases: TGTGCCATCAGCAATAGCGGTATGGGGGTATCAGATACGCAGTATTTT.